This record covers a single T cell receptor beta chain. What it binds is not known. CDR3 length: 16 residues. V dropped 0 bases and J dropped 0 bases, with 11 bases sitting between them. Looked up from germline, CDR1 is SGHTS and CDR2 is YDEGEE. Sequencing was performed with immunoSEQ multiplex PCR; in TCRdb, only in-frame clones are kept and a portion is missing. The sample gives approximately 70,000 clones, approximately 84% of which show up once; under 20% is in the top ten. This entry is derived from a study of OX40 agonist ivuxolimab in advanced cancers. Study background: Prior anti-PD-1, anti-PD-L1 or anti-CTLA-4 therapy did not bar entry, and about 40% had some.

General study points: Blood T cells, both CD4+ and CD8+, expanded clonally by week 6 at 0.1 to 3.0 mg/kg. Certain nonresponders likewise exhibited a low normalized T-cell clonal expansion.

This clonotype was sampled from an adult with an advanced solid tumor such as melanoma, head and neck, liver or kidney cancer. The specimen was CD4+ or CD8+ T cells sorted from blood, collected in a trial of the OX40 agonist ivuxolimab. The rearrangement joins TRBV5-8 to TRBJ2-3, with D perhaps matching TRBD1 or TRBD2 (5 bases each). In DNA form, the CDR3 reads TGTGCCAGCAGCTTGGGAGGGACCAGAAGCACAGATACGCAGTATTTT. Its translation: CASSLGGTRSTDTQYF.